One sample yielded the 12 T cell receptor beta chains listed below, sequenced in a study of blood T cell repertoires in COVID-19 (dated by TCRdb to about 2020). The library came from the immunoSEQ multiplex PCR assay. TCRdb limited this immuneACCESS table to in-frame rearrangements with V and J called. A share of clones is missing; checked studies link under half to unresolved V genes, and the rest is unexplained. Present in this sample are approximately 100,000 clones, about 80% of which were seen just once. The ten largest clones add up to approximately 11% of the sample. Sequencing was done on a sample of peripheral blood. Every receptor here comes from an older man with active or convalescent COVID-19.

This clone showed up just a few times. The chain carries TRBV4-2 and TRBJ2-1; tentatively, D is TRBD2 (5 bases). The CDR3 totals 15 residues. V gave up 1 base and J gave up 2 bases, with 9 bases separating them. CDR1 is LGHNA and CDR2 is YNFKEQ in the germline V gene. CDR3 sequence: CASSQVAGTYNEQFF. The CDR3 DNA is TGTGCCAGCAGCCAAGTGGCGGGTACCTACAATGAGCAGTTCTTC.

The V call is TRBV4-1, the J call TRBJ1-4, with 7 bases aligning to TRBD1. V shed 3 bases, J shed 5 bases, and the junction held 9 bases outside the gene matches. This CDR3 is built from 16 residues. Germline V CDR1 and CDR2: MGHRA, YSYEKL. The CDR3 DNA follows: TGCGCCAGCAGCCACCCACCCGGGACAGCCAATGAAAAACTGTTTTTT. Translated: CASSHPPGTANEKLFF.

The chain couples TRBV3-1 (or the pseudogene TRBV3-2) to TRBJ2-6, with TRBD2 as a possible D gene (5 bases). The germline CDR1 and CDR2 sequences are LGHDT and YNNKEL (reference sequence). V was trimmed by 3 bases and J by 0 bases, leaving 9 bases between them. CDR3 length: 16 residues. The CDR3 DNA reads TGTGCCAGCAGCCAGGCGACTACCTCTGGGGCCAACGTCCTGACTTTC. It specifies CASSQATTSGANVLTF.

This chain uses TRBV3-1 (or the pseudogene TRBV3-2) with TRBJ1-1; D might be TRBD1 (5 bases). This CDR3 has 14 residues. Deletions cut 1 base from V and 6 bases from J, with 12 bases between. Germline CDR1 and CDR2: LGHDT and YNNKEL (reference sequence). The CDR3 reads CASSQGGVGAEAFF. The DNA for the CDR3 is TGTGCCAGCAGCCAAGGGGGGGTCGGGGCTGAAGCTTTCTTT.

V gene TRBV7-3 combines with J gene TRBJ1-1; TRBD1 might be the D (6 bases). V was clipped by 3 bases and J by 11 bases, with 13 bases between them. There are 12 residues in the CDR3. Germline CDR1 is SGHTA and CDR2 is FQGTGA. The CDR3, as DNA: TGTGCCAGCAGCTTTGGGCCAGGGGAGGCTTTCTTT. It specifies CASSFGPGEAFF. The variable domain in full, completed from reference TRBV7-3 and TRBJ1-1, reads GAGVSQTPSNKVTEKGKYVELRCDPISGHTALYWYRQSLGQGPEFLIYFQGTGAADDSGLPNDRFFAVRPEGSVSTLKIQRTERGDSAVYLCASSFGPGEAFFGQGTRLTVV.

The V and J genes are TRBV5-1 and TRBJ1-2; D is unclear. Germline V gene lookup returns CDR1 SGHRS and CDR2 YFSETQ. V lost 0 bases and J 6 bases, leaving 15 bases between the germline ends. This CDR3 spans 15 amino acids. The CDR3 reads CASSLAEGDYHGYTF. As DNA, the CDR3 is TGCGCCAGCAGCTTGGCAGAGGGTGACTATCATGGCTACACCTTC.

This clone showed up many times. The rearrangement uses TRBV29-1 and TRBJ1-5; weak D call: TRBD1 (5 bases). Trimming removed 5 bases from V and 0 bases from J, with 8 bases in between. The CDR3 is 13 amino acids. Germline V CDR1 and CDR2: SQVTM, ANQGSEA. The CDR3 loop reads CSVSRGSNQPQHF. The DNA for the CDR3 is TGCAGCGTTTCTAGGGGTAGCAATCAGCCCCAGCATTTT. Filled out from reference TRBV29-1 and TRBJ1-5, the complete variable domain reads SAVISQKPSRDICQRGTSLTIQCQVDSQVTMMFWYRQQPGQSLTLIATANQGSEATYESGFVIDKFPISRPNLTFSTLTVSNMSPEDSSIYLCSVSRGSNQPQHFGDGTRLSIL.

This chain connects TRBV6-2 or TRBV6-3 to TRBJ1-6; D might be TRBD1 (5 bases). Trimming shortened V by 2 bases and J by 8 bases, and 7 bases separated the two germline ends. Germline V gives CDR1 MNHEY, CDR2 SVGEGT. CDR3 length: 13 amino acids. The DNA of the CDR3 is TGTGCCAGCAGTTACGACAGCGATTCACCCCTCCACTTT. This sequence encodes CASSYDSDSPLHF.

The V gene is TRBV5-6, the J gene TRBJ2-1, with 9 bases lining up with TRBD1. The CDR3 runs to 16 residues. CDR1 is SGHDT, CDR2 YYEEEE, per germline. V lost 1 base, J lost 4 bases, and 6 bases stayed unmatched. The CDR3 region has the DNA TGTGCCAGCAGCTTGACAACAGGGGGCTTTTACAATGAGCAGTTCTTC. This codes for CASSLTTGGFYNEQFF.

CDR3 sequence (DNA): TGTGCCAGCAGCCCCATGGGACTAGCGGGGGCCAGCCGTGCAGATACGCAGTATTTT. This encodes CASSPMGLAGASRADTQYF. The chain joins TRBV5-4 to TRBJ2-3, with TRBD2 matching 14 bases. This CDR3 is built from 19 residues. V shed 4 bases, J shed 4 bases, and the junction held 14 bases outside the gene matches. The germline V gene has CDR1 SGHNT and CDR2 YYREEE (reference sequence).

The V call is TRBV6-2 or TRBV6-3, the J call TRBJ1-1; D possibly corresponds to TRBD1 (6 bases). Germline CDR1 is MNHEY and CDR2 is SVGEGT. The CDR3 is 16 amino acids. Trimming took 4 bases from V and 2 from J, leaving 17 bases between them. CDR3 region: CASSSQGFLSNTEAFF. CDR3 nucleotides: TGTGCCAGCAGTTCCCAGGGGTTCCTCAGCAACACTGAAGCTTTCTTT.

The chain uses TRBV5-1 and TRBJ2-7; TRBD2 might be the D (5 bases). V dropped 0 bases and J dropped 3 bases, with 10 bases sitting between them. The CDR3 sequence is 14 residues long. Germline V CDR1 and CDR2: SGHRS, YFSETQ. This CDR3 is CASSLDPGDYEQYF. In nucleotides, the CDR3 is TGCGCCAGCAGCTTGGATCCCGGGGACTACGAGCAGTACTTC.